The next 12 T cell receptor beta chains were all read from a single sample in a study of control samples from healthy donors and cancer patients. TCRdb keeps only in-frame clones here, not all; method: immunoSEQ multiplex PCR. The repertoire holds approximately 120,000 clones, roughly 90% seen once, with more than 1.5% in the top ten. Sequencing was done on a sample of blood. These receptors were taken from a man younger than 30 in good health.

V gene TRBV19 combines with J gene TRBJ2-7, with TRBD2 matching over 10 bases. J was trimmed by 4 bases and V by 5 bases; bases with no gene match: 8. The CDR3 is 15 residues long. Germline lookup yields CDR1 LNHDA and CDR2 SQIVND (reference sequence). The CDR3 sequence: CASSLLAGREYEQYF. The CDR3 DNA reads TGTGCCAGTAGTCTACTAGCGGGGCGGGAGTACGAGCAGTACTTC. The whole variable domain, filled in from reference TRBV19 and TRBJ2-7, reads DGGITQSPKYLFRKEGQNVTLSCEQNLNHDAMYWYRQDPGQGLRLIYYSQIVNDFQKGDIAEGYSVSREKKESFPLTVTSAQKNPTAFYLCASSLLAGREYEQYFGPGTRLTVT.

V usage is TRBV21-1 and J usage is TRBJ1-2. TRBV21-1 counts as a pseudogene. CDR3 length: 17 residues. The CDR3 sequence is CASSKSLNGGDNYGYTF. CDR3 DNA: TGTGCCAGCAGCAAGTCCCTGAACGGGGGTGACAACTATGGCTACACCTTC.

The genes are TRBV28 and TRBJ1-5; 10 bases are a match to TRBD1. Germline values: CDR1 MDHEN, CDR2 SYDVKM. This CDR3 has 15 residues. Germline trimming cut 7 bases from V and 5 bases from J; bases unmatched to any gene: 8. CDR3 protein: CASTRTGGPHQPQHF. The CDR3 nucleotides are TGTGCCAGCACCCGGACAGGGGGACCCCATCAGCCCCAGCATTTT.

This rearrangement joins TRBV30 to TRBJ1-1, with unresolved D. Trimming left V 2 bases short and J 3 bases short, with 22 bases between. Germline-derived CDR1 and CDR2 are GTSNPN and SVGIG (reference sequence). The CDR3 runs to 17 residues. The DNA for the CDR3 is TGTGCCTGGAGTCTTTCCGCCTGGACCCTGCGGGACACTGAAGCTTTCTTT. It yields the protein CAWSLSAWTLRDTEAFF.

This chain connects TRBV19 to TRBJ1-6; D is unclear. Germline V lookup: CDR1 LNHDA, CDR2 SQIVND (reference sequence). V lost 7 bases to trimming and J lost 6 bases, with 13 bases between them. This CDR3 is 14 amino acids long. The CDR3 nucleotides read TGTGCCAGTATTTTACGCGGCCTTAATTCACCCCTCCACTTT. Translating gives CASILRGLNSPLHF. The variable domain in full, with the rest retrieved from reference TRBV19 and TRBJ1-6, is DGGITQSPKYLFRKEGQNVTLSCEQNLNHDAMYWYRQDPGQGLRLIYYSQIVNDFQKGDIAEGYSVSREKKESFPLTVTSAQKNPTAFYLCASILRGLNSPLHFGNGTRLTVT.

This chain connects TRBV19 to TRBJ2-3; tentative D call: TRBD2 (6 bases). V was pared by 3 bases and J by 0 bases, with 10 bases between. The CDR3 runs to 15 residues. Germline V lookup: CDR1 LNHDA, CDR2 SQIVND (reference sequence). The CDR3 DNA reads TGTGCCAGTAGTATTTTCGGGACTAGCACAGATACGCAGTATTTT. This gives the protein CASSIFGTSTDTQYF.

This clone was recorded only once. This CDR3 reads CASSIVAGYEQYF. In nucleotides, the CDR3 is TGTGCCAGTAGTATAGTCGCGGGGTACGAGCAGTACTTC. The chain employs TRBV19 and TRBJ2-7, with D possibly being TRBD2 (6 bases). V lost 1 base, J lost 4 bases, and 8 bases lay in between. The germline V gene encodes CDR1 LNHDA and CDR2 SQIVND (reference sequence). The CDR3 extends over 13 amino acids.

V is TRBV7-2 and J is TRBJ1-4; D unresolved. This CDR3 is 16 amino acids long. Germline V gene data show CDR1 as SGHTA and CDR2 as FQGNSA. V was shortened by 5 bases and J by 7 bases, with 20 bases between the two germline ends. Here the CDR3 reads CASSLGVGVGSEKLFF. DNA for the CDR3: TGTGCCAGCAGCCTCGGCGTGGGCGTGGGTAGTGAAAAACTGTTTTTT. Supplemented by reference TRBV7-2 and TRBJ1-4, the full variable domain reads GAGVSQSPSNKVTEKGKDVELRCDPISGHTALYWYRQSLGQGLEFLIYFQGNSAPDKSGLPSDRFSAERTGGSVSTLTIQRTQQEDSAVYLCASSLGVGVGSEKLFFGSGTQLSVL.

The J gene is TRBJ2-3, the V gene TRBV10-1; tentatively, D is TRBD2 (5 bases). The ends were cut back, 5 bases at V and 7 bases at J, with 13 bases in the middle. The germline V gene has CDR1 WNHNN and CDR2 SYGVQD (reference sequence). The CDR3 is 13 amino acids. Here the CDR3 reads CASSSGDLNTQYF. The CDR3 DNA reads TGCGCCAGCAGTAGCGGAGACCTGAATACGCAGTATTTT.

This clone was detected once. V is TRBV2 and J is TRBJ2-2; 7 positions match TRBD1. Germline V CDR1 and CDR2: SNHLY, FYNNEI. CDR3 length equals 11 residues. V dropped 8 bases and J dropped 6; count of bases not matched to a gene: 0. In nucleotides, the CDR3 is TGTGCCAGCGACAGGGCCGGGGAGCTGTTTTTT. This sequence encodes CASDRAGELFF.

The chain links TRBV5-1 to TRBJ2-1, with a possible D match to TRBD1 (6 bases). The CDR3 extends over 14 amino acids. V lost 7 bases to trimming and J lost 4 bases, with 15 bases between them. Looked up from germline, CDR1 is SGHRS and CDR2 is YFSETQ. Written as DNA, the CDR3 is TGCGCCAGCTTCCGGGACACCTTATACAATGAGCAGTTCTTC. Its protein product is CASFRDTLYNEQFF.

The rearrangement uses TRBV9 and TRBJ2-7; no clear D. The CDR3 runs 14 residues. CDR1 SGDLS and CDR2 YYNGEE come from the germline V gene. V lost 0 bases and J lost 1, with 8 bases in between. The chain's CDR3 is CASSVERHSYEQYF. CDR3 bases: TGTGCCAGCAGCGTAGAACGGCATTCCTACGAGCAGTACTTC.